A single sample gave rise to the 27 T cell receptor beta chains below, sequenced in a study of CD8+CD57+ T cells in acquired aplastic anemia. Flow cytometry had shown expanded CD8+CD57+ cells in the patients chosen for sequencing. The template used for profiling TCR beta VDJ and CDR3 was genomic DNA. TCRdb reprocessed the reads with MiXCR, giving one entry per CDR3 protein. The sample holds under 250,000 distinct CDR3 sequences, around three fifths seen once. Sample: sorted CD4+, CD8+, or CD8+CD57+ T cells (not recorded which) from PBMCs. These receptors all come from a human donor with aplastic anemia.

In its sample, this clonotype was seen once. This chain connects TRBV24-1 to TRBJ2-7; the D is unclear. Trimming took off 6 bases at V and 2 bases at J, with 19 bases between the two ends. This CDR3 contains 16 residues. Germline CDR1 and CDR2: KGHDR and SFDVKD. CDR3 protein: CATSPKGEGIPYEQYF. The CDR3 bases are TGTGCCACCAGTCCGAAAGGAGAAGGGATCCCCTACGAGCAGTACTTC.

The chain couples TRBV10-1 to TRBJ2-7; TRBD1 might be the D (5 bases). Germline loops: CDR1 WNHNN, CDR2 SYGVQD (reference sequence). The CDR3 totals 13 residues. V was pared by 1 base and J by 6 bases, with 10 bases between. The CDR3 sequence is CASSEFGAGEQYF. As DNA, the CDR3 is TGCGCCAGCAGTGAGTTTGGGGCCGGCGAGCAGTACTTC.

The chain recombines TRBV5-5 with TRBJ2-7; no clear D gene. The CDR3 length is 15 residues. V was shortened by 1 base and J by 0 bases, with 11 bases between the two germline ends. Germline V gene data show CDR1 as SGHKS and CDR2 as YYEKEE (reference sequence). The CDR3 loop reads CASSLNSGSSYEQYF. In DNA form, the CDR3 reads TGTGCCAGCAGCTTGAATTCGGGCTCCTCCTACGAGCAGTACTTC.

The V and J genes are TRBV7-8 and TRBJ1-2, with TRBD1 matching 7 bases. V was clipped by 3 bases and J by 8 bases; unmatched bases: 6. CDR1 and CDR2 from the germline V gene are SGHVS and FQNEAQ. The CDR3 is 13 residues long. The CDR3 region is CASSFRDSRGYTF. CDR3 nucleotides: TGTGCCAGCAGCTTCCGGGACAGTAGAGGCTACACCTTC.

This clonotype was counted once. A read error is likely, as this CDR3 ends without the conserved phenylalanine or tryptophan. This chain uses TRBV5-1 with TRBJ2-2, with D maybe TRBD1 (6 bases). Germline CDR1 is SGHRS and CDR2 is YFSETQ. The CDR3 covers 16 residues. The CDR3 loop reads CATSPGPGEPTGELFS. The CDR3 region has the DNA TGCGCCACCAGCCCTGGCCCAGGGGAGCCCACCGGGGAGCTGTTTTCT.

For this clonotype: At one end the junction does not follow the germline gene, possibly because of a read error. The V and J genes are TRBV7-3 and TRBJ2-1; D not resolved. Looked up from germline, CDR1 is SGHTA and CDR2 is FQGTGA. This CDR3 is built from 12 residues. CDR3 sequence reads: CASSPSGWEQFF. The CDR3 DNA reads TGTGCTAGCAGCCCCTCGGGCTGGGAGCAGTTCTTC.

This chain uses TRBV11-2 with TRBJ1-2; D remains unclear. Deletions cut 0 bases from V and 2 bases from J, with 7 bases between. This CDR3 spans 14 amino acids. Germline CDR1 SGHAT, CDR2 FQNNGV. The CDR3 DNA follows: TGTGCCAGCAGCTTAGAGGGCAGCAACTATGGCTACACCTTC. Translation: CASSLEGSNYGYTF.

This clonotype was picked up a small number of times. A much bigger clone sits one base away, suggesting this may be a read error. The gene calls are TRBV5-1 and TRBJ2-7; the match to TRBD1 covers 10 bases. The CDR3 runs 15 residues. From germline, CDR1 is SGHRS and CDR2 YFSETQ. For the CDR3, the DNA is TGTGCCAGCAGCTTAGGGGGGACAGGGGATTACGAGCAGTACTTC. This translates into CASSLGGTGDYEQYF.

The rearrangement joins TRBV20-1 to TRBJ2-2; 8 bases are a match to TRBD2. V lost 5 bases, J lost 0 bases, and 2 bases stayed unmatched. CDR3 length: 14 residues. Germline V gives CDR1 DFQATT, CDR2 SNEGSKA (reference sequence). In DNA form, the CDR3 reads TGCAGTGCTCCGGGACTAGCGAACACCGGGGAGCTGTTTTTT. This sequence encodes CSAPGLANTGELFF.

This sequence joins TRBV7-3 and TRBJ2-5, with 7 bases aligning to TRBD2. Gene TRBJ2-7 matches the end of the DNA better, so the J call may be wrong. Germline V gene sequence: CDR1 SGHTA, CDR2 FQGTGA. This CDR3 has 14 residues. The DNA for the CDR3 is TGTGCCAGCAGCGGACTTGGCGGGGGAGACGAGCAGTACTTC. Protein: CASSGLGGGDEQYF.

In nucleotides, the CDR3 is TGTGCCAGTAGTATAGGGTTCCAGCCCCAGCATTTT. Translation gives CASSIGFQPQHF. The chain combines TRBV19 with TRBJ1-5; D gene ambiguous. The CDR3 covers 12 residues. Germline loops: CDR1 LNHDA, CDR2 SQIVND (reference sequence). With 1 base removed from V and 7 bases from J, the gap between germline ends came to 5 bases. The full variable domain, in which reference TRBV19 and TRBJ1-5 provide the parts outside the CDR3, is DGGITQSPKYLFRKEGQNVTLSCEQNLNHDAMYWYRQDPGQGLRLIYYSQIVNDFQKGDIAEGYSVSREKKESFPLTVTSAQKNPTAFYLCASSIGFQPQHFGDGTRLSIL.

The chain combines TRBV19 with TRBJ1-5; 8 bases fit TRBD1. Unmatched junction bases numbered 7, after V lost 5 bases and J lost 4 bases. CDR3 size: 15 residues. Germline V lookup: CDR1 LNHDA, CDR2 SQIVND (reference sequence). The CDR3 spells CASSWTGLPNQPQHF. CDR3 nucleotides: TGTGCCAGTAGTTGGACAGGGCTCCCTAATCAGCCCCAGCATTTT.

This clonotype was detected only a few times. DNA of the CDR3: TGCAGTGCTAGAGCGAACCTGCAGGGGGCGTCACGTCAGCCCCAGCATTTT. Translated, it gives CSARANLQGASRQPQHF. This sequence joins TRBV20-1 and TRBJ1-5; TRBD1 matches at 8 bases. The V segment lost 1 base and the J segment 6 bases; nucleotides outside the gene matches: 14. The germline gives CDR1 DFQATT, CDR2 SNEGSKA (reference sequence). CDR3 length: 17 residues.

The V gene is TRBV12-3 or TRBV12-4, the J gene TRBJ2-1, with D uncertain. Trimming took off 3 bases at V and 10 bases at J, with 10 bases between the two ends. CDR3 length equals 12 residues. DNA for the CDR3: TGTGCCAGCAGTTTGGGCTTACGAGAGCAGTTCTTC. This encodes CASSLGLREQFF.

The J gene is TRBJ2-2, the V gene TRBV7-2; 7 bases map to TRBD1. Germline loops: CDR1 SGHTA, CDR2 FQGNSA. V shed 4 bases and J 1 base; nucleotides not matched to a gene: 3. CDR3 length: 15 residues. The CDR3 DNA reads TGTGCCAGCAGCTCTCACAGGGGGAACACCGGGGAGCTGTTTTTT. This sequence encodes CASSSHRGNTGELFF.

CDR3 in DNA: TGTGCCAGCAGTGACAGGCTTAACACCGGGGAGCTGTTTTTT. This translates into CASSDRLNTGELFF. The J gene is TRBJ2-2, the V gene TRBV9; tentative D call: TRBD1 (6 bases). Trimming shortened V by 5 bases and J by 2 bases, and 10 bases separated the two germline ends. There are 14 residues in the CDR3. Per the germline V gene, CDR1 is SGDLS and CDR2 is YYNGEE.

A remark on this clonotype: A read error may produce the germline difference seen at one junction end. The rearrangement links TRBV2 to TRBJ1-4; possibly TRBD1 for D (5 bases). The CDR3 runs to 14 residues. Germline V CDR1 and CDR2: SNHLY, FYNNEI. The CDR3 sequence: CASTAGTENGKLFF. CDR3 bases: TGTGCCAGCACCGCCGGGACGGAAAATGGAAAACTGTTTTTT.

This clonotype was seen many times. The V call is TRBV7-8, the J call TRBJ2-1; D may be TRBD1 (5 bases). CDR1 SGHVS and CDR2 FQNEAQ come from the germline V gene. V shed 2 bases and J shed 8 bases, with 13 bases lying between them. CDR3 size: 14 residues. The CDR3: CASSLYQGRDEQFF. CDR3 bases: TGTGCCAGCAGCTTATACCAGGGAAGGGATGAGCAGTTCTTC.

The V gene is TRBV19, the J gene TRBJ2-1; unclear D gene. CDR3 length: 14 residues. V lost 3 bases and J 8 bases, leaving 14 bases between the germline ends. Germline CDR1 LNHDA, CDR2 SQIVND (reference sequence). The CDR3 here is CASSIGPGPHEQFF. CDR3 DNA: TGTGCCAGTAGTATTGGTCCTGGTCCCCATGAGCAGTTCTTC.

This clonotype came up a few times. V gene TRBV20-1 combines with J gene TRBJ2-1, with TRBD2 matching over 7 bases. The V gene's germline CDR1 is DFQATT and CDR2 SNEGSKA (reference sequence). The V gene end was trimmed by 3 bases and the J gene end by 4 bases; junction bases not matched to a gene: 6. The CDR3 covers 14 residues. Here the CDR3 DNA reads TGCAGTGCTAGTGAGCTAGCGGATTACAATGAGCAGTTCTTC. Protein sequence: CSASELADYNEQFF.

Notes on this clonotype: A read error is likely, as this CDR3 ends without the conserved phenylalanine or tryptophan. The DNA is omitted, as the CDR3 cannot be located on it reliably, and the CDR3 follows TCRdb's listing. The rearrangement uses TRBV7-9 and TRBJ2-7. Germline CDR1 and CDR2: SEHNR and FQNEAQ (reference sequence). The CDR3 sequence runs 13 residues, both termini included. CDR3 amino acids: CASSLYNKIEQYS.

This chain connects TRBV6-5 to TRBJ2-1, with TRBD2 matching over 8 bases. The V segment lost 3 bases and the J segment 9 bases; nucleotides outside the gene matches: 7. The CDR3 spans 14 residues. The V gene's germline CDR1 is MNHEY and CDR2 SVGAGI. The CDR3 sequence: CASSYCGGRCEQFF. The DNA of the CDR3 is TGTGCCAGCAGTTATTGCGGGGGGCGGTGTGAGCAGTTCTTC.

About this clonotype itself: One junction end disagrees with the germline gene, perhaps due to a read error. The rearrangement uses TRBV5-1 and TRBJ2-7; D gene unclear. CDR1 SGHRS and CDR2 YFSETQ come from the germline V gene. This CDR3 has 15 residues. CDR3: CASSLVPVNSYEPYF. CDR3 in DNA: TGCGCCAGCAGCTTGGTTCCAGTGAACTCCTACGAGCCGTACTTC.

The genes are TRBV10-3 and TRBJ1-4; D gene ambiguous. This CDR3 spans 12 amino acids. Trimming removed 7 bases at V and 5 bases at J, with 8 bases between. Germline values: CDR1 ENHRY, CDR2 SYGVKD. The CDR3 DNA reads TGTGCCATCATGGCAGAGAATGAAAAACTGTTTTTT. Protein sequence: CAIMAENEKLFF.

The chain uses TRBV6-4 and TRBJ2-1; D gene uncertain. Germline V gene sequence: CDR1 MRHNA, CDR2 SNTAGT. The length of the CDR3 is 15 residues. V gave up 0 bases and J gave up 4 bases, with 10 bases separating them. The CDR3 loop is CASSDSEGRYNEQFF. The DNA of the CDR3 is TGTGCCAGCAGTGACTCAGAAGGCAGATACAATGAGCAGTTCTTC.

The chain is built from TRBV25-1 and TRBJ1-5; D is undetermined. This CDR3 contains 15 residues. Germline V lookup: CDR1 MGHDK, CDR2 SYGVNS. The V and J ends lost 6 bases and 4 bases respectively, with 16 bases between them. The CDR3: CASSSRLTLNQPQHF. DNA of the CDR3: TGTGCCAGCAGCTCCCGTCTGACCCTTAATCAGCCCCAGCATTTT.

The CDR3 nucleotides are TGTGCCACCAGTGATAGAGCGGGGGGCACAGATACGCAGTATTTT. This gives the protein CATSDRAGGTDTQYF. The chain has TRBV24-1 and TRBJ2-3; 8 bases agree with TRBD2. This CDR3 is 15 amino acids long. With V trimmed by 3 bases and J by 1 base, 2 bases remained unmatched. CDR1 is KGHDR, CDR2 SFDVKD, per germline.